This T cell receptor beta chain emerged from a study of control samples from healthy donors and cancer patients. Libraries were prepared by immunoSEQ multiplex PCR; TCRdb keeps only in-frame clonotypes and omits some of them. The sample contains around 70,000 clones, over 90% of which appear only once. CDR1 PRHDT and CDR2 FYEKMQ come from the germline V gene (reference sequence). The CDR3 totals 19 residues. The junction had 5 bases not matched to a gene; V was cut back by 3 bases and J by 0 bases. This receptor was taken from a woman in her twenties or thirties in good health. Sequences were obtained from blood. The V and J genes are TRBV13 and TRBJ2-1, with 16 bases matching TRBD2. CDR3 DNA: TGTGCCAGCAGCTTGGGACTAGCGGGGGGGATACACTCCTACAATGAGCAGTTCTTC. This codes for CASSLGLAGGIHSYNEQFF.